This TCR beta chain was sequenced for a study of CD8 T cells in ankylosing spondylitis. Study results and limitations: Some motif variants had been reported before (in reactive arthritis synovial fluid and blood). In ankylosing spondylitis patients, matched synovial fluid reportedly showed significant enrichment of disease-linked clones. Eight highly homologous variants formed a TCR beta motif that appeared characteristic of ankylosing spondylitis blood.

Per the germline V gene, CDR1 is SGHRS and CDR2 is YFSETQ. V was trimmed by 2 bases and J by 0 bases, leaving 18 bases between them. The CDR3 spans 17 residues. By quantitative 5'-RACE with molecular barcodes, the TCR beta libraries were made. Using its own MiXCR run on the 5' RACE reads, TCRdb lists one record per CDR3 protein. The sample lists fewer than 750,000 distinct CDR3 sequences; around a fifth were seen once. With respect to this clonotype: Its antigen is still unknown.

The source is a male donor with ankylosing spondylitis. What was sequenced was blood, either unsorted or a sorted T cell fraction (not recorded which). This chain uses TRBV5-1 with TRBJ2-7; the D gene is possibly TRBD1 (5 bases). The CDR3 loop reads CASSFWRQGATSYEQYF. The CDR3 DNA follows: TGCGCCAGCAGCTTTTGGCGCCAGGGTGCGACCTCCTACGAGCAGTACTTC.